A single T cell receptor (beta chain) is shown here with its context. Its antigen is currently unknown. The sample belongs to a study of T cells after yellow fever vaccination. The CDR3 loop spans 15 amino acids. Germline V gene sequence: CDR1 PRHDT, CDR2 FYEKMQ (reference sequence). V was clipped by 6 bases and J by 0 bases, with 13 bases between them. Study-wide findings and caveats: The secondary response peaked faster, at day 5 versus 15, but was weaker. Abundant contaminating clonotypes from the bulk population could appear in FACS-sorted repertoires.

They built TCR cDNA with 5'RACE template switching, a step that put in a universal primer site and UMIs. TCRdb independently ran MiXCR on the 5' RACE reads; one entry per CDR3 protein. The data hold a few hundred thousand distinct CDR3 sequences, with roughly a sixth observed a single time. The receptor was isolated from a man between 18 and 35 years old who received the YFV17D yellow fever vaccine. The sample consisted of PBMCs, taken less than 6 days after the first yellow fever vaccination. V is TRBV13 and J is TRBJ2-3; D gene ambiguous. The CDR3 is CASRFVGSSTDTQYF. The CDR3, as DNA: TGTGCCAGCAGATTCGTAGGTTCTAGCACAGATACGCAGTATTTT.